One sample yielded the 5 T cell receptor beta chains listed below, sequenced in a study of control samples from healthy donors and cancer patients. Here immunoSEQ multiplex PCR was the method, and the copy in TCRdb shows in-frame clones only, minus some. This table has about 43,000 clones, roughly 94% appearing once. Input material: blood. These receptors were taken from a man in his sixties in good health.

The V gene is TRBV14, the J gene TRBJ2-2; the match to TRBD2 covers 12 bases. V dropped 1 base and J dropped 7; count of bases not matched to a gene: 4. The CDR3 runs 16 residues. Per germline, CDR1 SGHDN and CDR2 FVKESK. For the CDR3, the DNA is TGTGCCAGCAGCCAAGGACTAGCGGGAGTTATCGGGGAGCTGTTTTTT. Its translation is CASSQGLAGVIGELFF.

The chain combines TRBV30 with TRBJ1-5; TRBD1 is a possible D gene (6 bases). V gave up 0 bases and J gave up 4 bases, with 10 bases separating them. In germline, CDR1 is GTSNPN, CDR2 SVGIG (reference sequence). The CDR3 consists of 14 residues. Here the CDR3 DNA reads TGTGCCTGGAGTGTACTGACAGGTAATCAGCCCCAGCATTTT. Translation gives CAWSVLTGNQPQHF.

The V and J genes are TRBV18 and TRBJ1-6; D ambiguous. CDR1 KGHSH and CDR2 LQKENI come from the germline V gene. The CDR3 has 11 residues. Trimming took off 2 bases at V and 9 bases at J, with 2 bases between the two ends. The CDR3 loop is CASSPGSPLHF. CDR3 sequence (DNA): TGTGCCAGCTCACCAGGTTCACCCCTCCACTTT.

The CDR3 DNA sequence: TGCAGCGTTTCGGAAGAGACCCAGTACTTC. Translated: CSVSEETQYF. J is TRBJ2-5 and V is TRBV29-1, with D uncertain. Deletions cut 5 bases from V and 3 bases from J, with 4 bases between. The CDR3 totals 10 residues. CDR1 and CDR2 (germline): SQVTM, ANQGSEA. The full variable domain, its missing parts supplied by reference TRBV29-1 and TRBJ2-5, is SAVISQKPSRDICQRGTSLTIQCQVDSQVTMMFWYRQQPGQSLTLIATANQGSEATYESGFVIDKFPISRPNLTFSTLTVSNMSPEDSSIYLCSVSEETQYFGPGTRLLVL.

This sequence joins TRBV7-2 and TRBJ2-7, with D possibly being TRBD1 (5 bases). The CDR3 covers 13 residues. The germline V and J ends were trimmed by 1 base and 6 bases, with 10 bases remaining between them. Germline loops: CDR1 SGHTA, CDR2 FQGNSA. CDR3 amino acids: CASSLVPGAEQYF. CDR3 nucleotides: TGTGCCAGCAGCTTAGTCCCTGGGGCCGAGCAGTACTTC. Full variable domain (missing parts from reference TRBV7-2 and TRBJ2-7): GAGVSQSPSNKVTEKGKDVELRCDPISGHTALYWYRQSLGQGLEFLIYFQGNSAPDKSGLPSDRFSAERTGGSVSTLTIQRTQQEDSAVYLCASSLVPGAEQYFGPGTRLTVT.